The entry below describes one TCR beta chain. These data are taken from a study of T cell responses to AZD1222 COVID-19 vaccine. The CDR3 has 15 amino acids. Germline V lookup: CDR1 MGHDK, CDR2 SYGVNS. V was trimmed by 3 bases and J by 0 bases, leaving 9 bases between them. Clones were read by immunoSEQ multiplex PCR, and TCRdb kept only the in-frame ones, dropping some. Seen here are under 200,000 clones, 92% observed once, and the top ten hold roughly 1.4%. The TCR comes from an adult who received the AZD1222 COVID-19 vaccine. The gene calls are TRBV25-1 and TRBJ1-3, with D hard to call. Sample: peripheral blood, taken 28 days after the second AZD1222 dose. In nucleotides, the CDR3 is TGTGCCAGCAGTGATGCGGGGATCTCTGGAAACACCATATATTTT. The encoded protein is CASSDAGISGNTIYF. The full variable domain, with the rest looked up from reference TRBV25-1 and TRBJ1-3, is EADIYQTPRYLVIGTGKKITLECSQTMGHDKMYWYQQDPGMELHLIHYSYGVNSTEKGDLSSESTVSRIRTEHFPLTLESARPSHTSQYLCASSDAGISGNTIYFGEGSWLTVV.